The 14 T cell receptor beta chains below come from one sample, sequenced in a study of metastatic and nonmetastatic thyroid tumors. TCRdb re-clonotyped the PCR reads via MiXCR. Seen here are around 14,000 clones, roughly a quarter observed once, and the top ten hold approximately 8%. None of the patients had undergone any treatment ahead of thyroid surgery. Input material: tumor tissue. The receptors were gathered from a female donor with papillary thyroid cancer or a benign thyroid nodule (not recorded which). Some clones in this sample may be carry-over from other donors' samples.

CDR3 DNA sequence: TGCAGTGCCAGAAAAAATACAGGGGGCTGGGGCTACACCTTC. It translates to CSARKNTGGWGYTF. The chain carries TRBV20-1 and TRBJ1-2; 9 bases are shared with TRBD1. Trimming took 6 bases from V and 8 from J; bases not matched to a gene: 13. The CDR3 runs 14 residues. Per germline, CDR1 DFQATT and CDR2 SNEGSKA (reference sequence).

At least ten counts were recorded for this clone. The chain carries TRBV12-3 or TRBV12-4 and TRBJ2-3; 9 bases are a match to TRBD1. Germline trimming cut 4 bases from V and 4 bases from J; bases unmatched to any gene: 6. This CDR3 has 15 amino acids. This CDR3 reads CASSSRTGAPDTQYF. As DNA, the CDR3 is TGTGCCAGCAGTTCCCGGACAGGGGCCCCAGATACGCAGTATTTT.

This clone rates as medium-sized. The sample holds other DNA sequences that translate to the same CDR3. The chain combines TRBV11-2 with TRBJ2-6; no clear D. The V end was cut by 1 base, the J end by 0 bases, with 4 bases between. Germline lookup yields CDR1 SGHAT and CDR2 FQNNGV. This CDR3 is built from 15 residues. CDR3 in amino acids: CASSLVASGANVLTF. In nucleotides, the CDR3 is TGTGCCAGCAGCTTAGTAGCCTCTGGGGCCAACGTCCTGACTTTC.

This clone came up many times. This chain uses TRBV5-6 with TRBJ1-4, with D perhaps TRBD1 (6 bases). From germline, CDR1 is SGHDT and CDR2 YYEEEE. V dropped 5 bases and J dropped 2 bases, with 16 bases sitting between them. The CDR3 extends over 16 amino acids. The chain's CDR3 is CASRVRGAATNEKLFF. As DNA, the CDR3 is TGTGCCAGCAGGGTCCGGGGGGCTGCCACTAATGAAAAACTGTTTTTT.

This clone is medium-sized in the sample. The V and J genes are TRBV5-1 and TRBJ2-7; 13 nucleotides match TRBD2. V trimming: 0 bases; J trimming: 2 bases; junction bases outside the gene matches: 2. Germline CDR1 and CDR2: SGHRS and YFSETQ. CDR3 size: 16 residues. The CDR3 DNA reads TGCGCCAGCAGCTTGGCTGGACTAGCGGGAGCCTACGAGCAGTACTTC. Protein product: CASSLAGLAGAYEQYF.

By proportion, this clone is medium-sized. The rearrangement uses TRBV6-5 and TRBJ2-7, with 9 bases aligning to TRBD1. Germline CDR1 and CDR2: MNHEY and SVGAGI. The CDR3 is 15 amino acids. After removal of 4 bases from V and 2 bases from J, the junction contained 6 bases not matched to a gene. The CDR3, as DNA: TGTGCCAGCAGTTCCCCGAGACAGGGGGCCTACGAGCAGTACTTC. It encodes CASSSPRQGAYEQYF.

This clone was recorded many times. This chain links TRBV3-1 with TRBJ1-4; 7 nucleotides agree with TRBD1. The germline CDR1 and CDR2 sequences are LGHDT and YNNKEL (reference sequence). The V gene end was trimmed by 1 base and the J gene end by 0 bases; junction bases not matched to a gene: 2. CDR3 length: 16 residues. In DNA, the CDR3 is TGTGCCAGCAGCCAAGGAGACAGGGCAACTAATGAAAAACTGTTTTTT. Translating gives CASSQGDRATNEKLFF.

This clone was recorded a few times. This chain connects TRBV24-1 to TRBJ1-2; no clear D gene. The V gene lost 3 bases and the J gene lost 2 bases, with 6 bases spanning the gap. Germline CDR1 KGHDR, CDR2 SFDVKD. This CDR3 is built from 13 residues. The CDR3 DNA follows: TGTGCCACCAGTGATAGGGCGAACTATGGCTACACCTTC. This translates into CATSDRANYGYTF.

This clone is medium-sized (0.01 to 0.1%). The chain joins TRBV20-1 to TRBJ1-1; D remains unclear. Deletions cut 4 bases from V and 1 base from J, with 4 bases between. The CDR3 runs 11 residues. Germline CDR1 and CDR2: DFQATT and SNEGSKA (reference sequence). The chain's CDR3 is CSAIPNTEAFF. The DNA of the CDR3 is TGCAGTGCTATCCCGAACACTGAAGCTTTCTTT.

Note on this clone: This likely comes from a read error, as the CDR3 has no conserved phenylalanine or tryptophan at its end. The rearrangement joins TRBV18 to TRBJ1-3, with D uncertain. CDR3 length: 15 residues. Per the germline V gene, CDR1 is KGHSH and CDR2 is LQKENI. The CDR3 DNA sequence: TGTGCCAGCTCACCAGATTTGGGATCTGGGAACACCATATATTCT. It encodes CASSPDLGSGNTIYS.

This clone is medium-sized. The chain couples TRBV28 to TRBJ2-1; 7 nucleotides align to TRBD1. Germline V CDR1 and CDR2: MDHEN, SYDVKM. V trimming: 2 bases; J trimming: 5 bases; junction bases outside the gene matches: 12. This CDR3 is built from 17 residues. CDR3 in amino acids: CASSLRGDRVYDNEQFF. Written as DNA, the CDR3 is TGTGCCAGCAGTTTAAGGGGCGACAGGGTATACGACAATGAGCAGTTCTTC.

Ten or more counts support this clone. The chain combines TRBV10-3 with TRBJ2-3; D assignment may be TRBD1 or TRBD2 (6 bases each). V was cut by 8 bases and J by 0 bases, with 12 bases left in between. This CDR3 has 14 residues. Germline CDR1 and CDR2: ENHRY and SYGVKD. The CDR3 loop is CAIGGRFSTDTQYF. CDR3 DNA: TGTGCCATCGGGGGGCGGTTTAGCACAGATACGCAGTATTTT.

This clone has ten or more counts. The chain recombines TRBV12-3 or TRBV12-4 with TRBJ2-4; tentatively, D is TRBD2 (5 bases). The CDR3 has 16 amino acids. V was shortened by 3 bases and J by 0 bases, with 12 bases between the two germline ends. Written as DNA, the CDR3 is TGTGCCAGCAGTTTTAGCGACCTAGCAGCCAAAAACATTCAGTACTTC. This encodes CASSFSDLAAKNIQYF.

Turning to this clone: A junction boundary mismatches the germline segment, possibly from a read error. The V and J genes are TRBV9 and TRBJ2-7, with TRBD2 matching over 8 bases. Germline V CDR1 and CDR2: SGDLS, YYNGEE. The CDR3 has 15 residues. The CDR3 here is CASSAAAGDIYDQYF. The CDR3 coding sequence is TGTGCCAGCAGCGCAGCAGCGGGAGACATCTACGATCAGTACTTC.